This entry lists 2 T cell receptor beta chains sequenced from one sample in a study of blood T cell repertoires in COVID-19. Sequencing used immunoSEQ multiplex PCR; TCRdb keeps in-frame clones, though not all of them. The table shows about 170,000 clones, with around four fifths occurring only once. Material: peripheral blood. The receptor source for this set is a woman of 80 years or more with COVID-19, enrolled during active disease.

The chain recombines TRBV5-1 with TRBJ2-1; 14 positions agree with TRBD2. With 4 bases clipped from V and 8 bases from J, the junction kept 11 bases outside the gene matches. Germline V gives CDR1 SGHRS, CDR2 YFSETQ. The CDR3 loop spans 17 amino acids. This CDR3 is CASSPGLAGVLIHEQFF. The CDR3 DNA reads TGCGCCAGCAGCCCGGGACTAGCGGGAGTTTTAATCCATGAGCAGTTCTTC.

CDR3 loop: CASSSGTSGGLEQYF. CDR3 DNA sequence: TGTGCCAGCAGCAGCGGGACTAGCGGAGGCCTCGAGCAGTACTTC. The rearrangement links TRBV5-4 to TRBJ2-7; 11 bases fit TRBD2. CDR3 length: 15 amino acids. The V gene's germline CDR1 is SGHNT and CDR2 YYREEE (reference sequence). Losses at the gene ends were 4 bases for V and 6 bases for J; bases not matched to a gene: 9. The full variable domain, rest sourced from reference TRBV5-4 and TRBJ2-7, is ETGVTQSPTHLIKTRGQQVTLRCSSQSGHNTVSWYQQALGQGPQFIFQYYREEENGRGNFPPRFSGLQFPNYSSELNVNALELDDSALYLCASSSGTSGGLEQYFGPGTRLTVT.